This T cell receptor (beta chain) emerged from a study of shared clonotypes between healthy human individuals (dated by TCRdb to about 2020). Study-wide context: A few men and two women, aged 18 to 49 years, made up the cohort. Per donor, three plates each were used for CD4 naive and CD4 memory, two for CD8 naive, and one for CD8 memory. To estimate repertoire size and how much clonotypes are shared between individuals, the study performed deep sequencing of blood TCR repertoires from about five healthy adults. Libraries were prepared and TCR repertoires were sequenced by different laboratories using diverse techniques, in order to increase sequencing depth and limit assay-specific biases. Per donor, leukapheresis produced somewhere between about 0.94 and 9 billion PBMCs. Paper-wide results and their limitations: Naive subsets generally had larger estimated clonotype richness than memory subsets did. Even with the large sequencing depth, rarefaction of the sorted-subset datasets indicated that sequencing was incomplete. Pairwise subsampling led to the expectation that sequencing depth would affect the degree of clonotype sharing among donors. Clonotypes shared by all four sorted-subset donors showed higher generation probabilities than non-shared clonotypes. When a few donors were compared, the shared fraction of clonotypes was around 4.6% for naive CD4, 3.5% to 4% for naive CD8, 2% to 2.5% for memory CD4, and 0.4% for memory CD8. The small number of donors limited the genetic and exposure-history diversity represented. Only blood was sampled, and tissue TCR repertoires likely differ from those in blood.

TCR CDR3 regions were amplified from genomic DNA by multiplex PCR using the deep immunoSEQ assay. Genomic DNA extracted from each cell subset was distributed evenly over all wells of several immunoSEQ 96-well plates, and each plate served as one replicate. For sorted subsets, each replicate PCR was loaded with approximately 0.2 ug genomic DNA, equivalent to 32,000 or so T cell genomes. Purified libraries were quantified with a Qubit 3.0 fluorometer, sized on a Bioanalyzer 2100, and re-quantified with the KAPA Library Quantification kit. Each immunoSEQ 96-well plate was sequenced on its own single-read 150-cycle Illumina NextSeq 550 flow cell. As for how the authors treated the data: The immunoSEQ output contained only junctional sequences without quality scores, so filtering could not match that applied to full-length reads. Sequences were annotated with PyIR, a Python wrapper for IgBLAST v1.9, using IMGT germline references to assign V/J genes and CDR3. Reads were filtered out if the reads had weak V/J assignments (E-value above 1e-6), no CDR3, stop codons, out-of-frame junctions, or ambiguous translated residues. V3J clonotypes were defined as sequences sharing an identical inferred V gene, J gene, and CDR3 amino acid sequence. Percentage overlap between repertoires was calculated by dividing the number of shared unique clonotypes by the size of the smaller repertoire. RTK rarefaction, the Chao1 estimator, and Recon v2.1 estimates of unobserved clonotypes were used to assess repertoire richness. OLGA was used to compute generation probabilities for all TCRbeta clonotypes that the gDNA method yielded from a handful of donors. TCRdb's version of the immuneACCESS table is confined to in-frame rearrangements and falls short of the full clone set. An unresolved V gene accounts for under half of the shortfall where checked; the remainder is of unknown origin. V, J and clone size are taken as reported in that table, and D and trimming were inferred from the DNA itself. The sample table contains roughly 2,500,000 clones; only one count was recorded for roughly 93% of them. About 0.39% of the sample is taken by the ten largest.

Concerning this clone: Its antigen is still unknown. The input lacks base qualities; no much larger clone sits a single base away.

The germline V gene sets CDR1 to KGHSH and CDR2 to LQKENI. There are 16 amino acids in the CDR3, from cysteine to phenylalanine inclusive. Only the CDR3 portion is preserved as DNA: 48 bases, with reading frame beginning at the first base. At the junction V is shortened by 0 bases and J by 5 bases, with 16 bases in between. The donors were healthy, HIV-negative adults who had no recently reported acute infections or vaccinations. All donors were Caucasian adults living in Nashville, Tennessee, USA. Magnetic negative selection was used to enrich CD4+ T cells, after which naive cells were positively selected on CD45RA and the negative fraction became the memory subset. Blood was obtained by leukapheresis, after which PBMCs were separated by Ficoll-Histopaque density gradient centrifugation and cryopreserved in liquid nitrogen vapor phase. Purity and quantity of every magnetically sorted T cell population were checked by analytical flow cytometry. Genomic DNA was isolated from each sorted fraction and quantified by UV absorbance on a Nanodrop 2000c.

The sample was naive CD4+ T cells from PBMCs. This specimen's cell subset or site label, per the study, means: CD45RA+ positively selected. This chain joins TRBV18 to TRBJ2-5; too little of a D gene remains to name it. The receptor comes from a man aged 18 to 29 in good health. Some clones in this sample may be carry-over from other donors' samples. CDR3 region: CASSPPGQRMRETQYF. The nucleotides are TGTGCCAGCTCACCACCGGGCCAGAGGATGCGGGAGACCCAGTACTTC. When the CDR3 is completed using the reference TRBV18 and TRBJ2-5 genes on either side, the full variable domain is NAGVMQNPRHLVRRRGQEARLRCSPMKGHSHVYWYRQLPEEGLKFMVYLQKENIIDESGMPKERFSAEFPKEGPSILRIQQVVRGDSAAYFCASSPPGQRMRETQYFGPGTRLLVL.